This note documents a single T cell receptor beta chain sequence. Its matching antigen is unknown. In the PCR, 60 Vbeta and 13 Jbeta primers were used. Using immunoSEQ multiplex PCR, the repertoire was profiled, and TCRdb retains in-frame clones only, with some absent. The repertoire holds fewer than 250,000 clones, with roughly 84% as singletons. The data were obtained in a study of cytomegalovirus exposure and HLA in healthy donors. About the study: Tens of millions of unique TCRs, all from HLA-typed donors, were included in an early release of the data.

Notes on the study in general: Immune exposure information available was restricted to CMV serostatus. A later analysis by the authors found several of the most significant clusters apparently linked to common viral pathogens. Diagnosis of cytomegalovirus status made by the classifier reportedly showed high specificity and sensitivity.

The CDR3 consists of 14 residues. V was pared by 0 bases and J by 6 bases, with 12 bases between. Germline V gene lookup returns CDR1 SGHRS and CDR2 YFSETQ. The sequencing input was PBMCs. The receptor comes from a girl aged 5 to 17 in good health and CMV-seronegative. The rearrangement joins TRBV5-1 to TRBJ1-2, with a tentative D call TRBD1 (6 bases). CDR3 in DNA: TGCGCCAGCAGCTTGGTTCTCAGGGGACATGGCTACACCTTC. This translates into CASSLVLRGHGYTF. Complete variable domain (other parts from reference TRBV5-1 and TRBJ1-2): KAGVTQTPRYLIKTRGQQVTLSCSPISGHRSVSWYQQTPGQGLQFLFEYFSETQRNKGNFPGRFSGRQFSNSRSEMNVSTLELGDSALYLCASSLVLRGHGYTFGSGTRLTVV.